This T cell receptor beta chain was captured by sequencing in a study of blood T cells in healthy people across ages. General study findings and limits: Versus aged donors, long-lived donors had higher diversity and more naive CD4+ cells.

Using a J-beta primer mix together with a sample-barcoded 5' primer, a second PCR was run for 7 to 11 cycles. From the 5' RACE reads, TCRdb called clonotypes with MiXCR, one entry per CDR3 protein. The sample lists 550,000 to 700,000 distinct CDR3 sequences; approximately 25% were seen once. Isolating PBMCs gave at least 6 million of these cells per sample. This clonotype was seen only a few times. Its cognate antigen is unknown. Trimming stripped 0 bases from V and 0 bases from J, with 8 bases between. Per the germline V gene, CDR1 is SGHTA and CDR2 is FQGNSA. The CDR3 has 16 amino acids. The sequence was collected from a woman aged 65 to 85 in good health. The chain recombines TRBV7-2 with TRBJ2-2; maybe TRBD1 (6 bases). The sample comprised blood. In DNA, the CDR3 is TGTGCCAGCAGCTTAGCGGGGACAACGAACACCGGGGAGCTGTTTTTT. Its translation: CASSLAGTTNTGELFF.